Below, 5 T cell receptor beta chains from the same sample are listed, as sequenced in a study of blood T cell repertoires in COVID-19. Measured with immunoSEQ multiplex PCR; TCRdb has only the in-frame clones, and not every one. This table holds some 110,000 clones, roughly 84% found once. The sequencing sample was made of peripheral blood. The receptors originated from an older woman with acute or convalescent COVID-19.

The J gene is TRBJ1-4, the V gene TRBV18; D is ambiguous. V lost 3 bases and J 0 bases, leaving 17 bases between the germline ends. The CDR3 is made up of 18 amino acids. The germline gives CDR1 KGHSH, CDR2 LQKENI. CDR3 sequence: CASSPYAEGQATNEKLFF. CDR3 bases: TGTGCCAGCTCACCCTACGCCGAGGGTCAGGCAACTAATGAAAAACTGTTTTTT.

This CDR3 is CASSVYRNEQFF. CDR3 in DNA: TGTGCCAGCAGTGTGTATCGTAATGAGCAGTTCTTC. The chain links TRBV2 to TRBJ2-1; no firm D call. The CDR3 has 12 amino acids. Trimming pared 4 bases from V and 7 bases from J, leaving 8 bases between. From germline, CDR1 is SNHLY and CDR2 FYNNEI.

CDR3 in DNA: TGTGCCAGCAGCCCGCCGGGACAGGGGTCAGTCCAGTACTTC. Translated, it gives CASSPPGQGSVQYF. V gene TRBV7-2 combines with J gene TRBJ2-7; the match to TRBD1 covers 10 bases. CDR1 is SGHTA, CDR2 FQGNSA, per germline. This CDR3 contains 14 residues. V was pared by 5 bases and J by 10 bases, with 11 bases of the junction left unmatched.

The J gene is TRBJ2-1, the V gene TRBV2; 10 positions agree with TRBD2. Germline assignment: CDR1 SNHLY and CDR2 FYNNEI. This CDR3 region has 15 residues. Trimming at V came to 7 bases and at J to 5 bases, leaving 8 bases not matched to a gene. The CDR3 region has the DNA TGTGCCAGCACCAGGACTAGCGGAGTCGACAATGAGCAGTTCTTC. It is translated as CASTRTSGVDNEQFF.

The chain has TRBV5-1 and TRBJ2-3; D is ambiguous. The V gene's germline CDR1 is SGHRS and CDR2 YFSETQ. Trimming stripped 1 base from V and 0 bases from J, with 15 bases between. This CDR3 comprises 17 residues. CDR3 in amino acids: CASSLRPSTLSTDTQYF. The CDR3 DNA reads as TGCGCCAGCAGCTTGCGTCCTAGTACCCTAAGCACAGATACGCAGTATTTT.